In its sample, the clone carrying this T cell receptor (beta chain) was seen many times. The entry originates in a study of T cells in Graves' hyperthyroidism and ophthalmopathy. This CDR3 is 15 amino acids long. Trimming removed 4 bases at V and 0 bases at J, with 16 bases between. The germline V gene has CDR1 DFQATT and CDR2 SNEGSKA (reference sequence). Amplified regions were TCR beta CDR3 sequences from RNA transcripts. Carried out on the TCR CDR3, a first-round RT-PCR used the HTBI primer set. Each CDR3 protein is one row after TCRdb ran MiXCR on the multiplex PCR reads. Of 500,000 or so distinct CDR3 sequences detected, more than 15% appear once; the ten largest clones hold about 29%.

The receptor was isolated from a woman between 25 and 40 years old with Graves' ophthalmopathy. This sequence joins TRBV20-1 and TRBJ2-7; D is uncertain. Material: blood. The CDR3 here is CSATETWIYSYEQYF. The CDR3 DNA reads TGCAGTGCTACCGAAACGTGGATCTACTCCTACGAGCAGTACTTC.